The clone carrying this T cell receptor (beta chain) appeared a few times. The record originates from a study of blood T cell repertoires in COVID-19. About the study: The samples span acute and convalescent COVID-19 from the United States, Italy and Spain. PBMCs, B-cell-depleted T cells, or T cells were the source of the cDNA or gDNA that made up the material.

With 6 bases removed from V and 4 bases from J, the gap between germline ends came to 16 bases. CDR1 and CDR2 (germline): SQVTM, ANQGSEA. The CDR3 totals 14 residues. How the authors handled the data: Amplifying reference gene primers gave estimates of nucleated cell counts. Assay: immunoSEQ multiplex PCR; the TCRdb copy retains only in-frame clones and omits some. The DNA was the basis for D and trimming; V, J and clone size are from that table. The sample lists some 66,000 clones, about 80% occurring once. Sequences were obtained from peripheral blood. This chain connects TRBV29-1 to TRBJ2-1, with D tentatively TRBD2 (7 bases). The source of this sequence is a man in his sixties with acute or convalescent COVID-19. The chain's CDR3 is CSVDAGAGYNEQFF. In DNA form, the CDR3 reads TGCAGCGTGGACGCGGGGGCTGGATACAATGAGCAGTTCTTC.